This T cell receptor (beta chain) was retrieved from a study of OX40 agonist ivuxolimab in advanced cancers. As for the study in general: While on treatment, patients had intravenous ivuxolimab at 0.01 to 10 mg/kg every 2 weeks. Anti-PD-1, anti-PD-L1 or anti-CTLA-4 therapy given earlier was allowed, and around 40% had some. Patients receiving dose escalation had hepatocellular carcinoma, melanoma, renal cell or head and neck cancer.

This clone was observed a handful of times. Method: immunoSEQ multiplex PCR; TCRdb's copy keeps in-frame clones and lacks some. The repertoire holds 75,000 to 100,000 clones, with roughly 82% as singletons. This CDR3 is 13 amino acids long. V was cut by 6 bases and J by 6 bases, with 14 bases left in between. Germline CDR1 and CDR2: MNHEY and SMNVEV (reference sequence). This chain links TRBV27 with TRBJ1-1; D is unresolved. The clonotype originates from an adult with an advanced solid tumor such as melanoma, head and neck, liver or kidney cancer. Source: CD4+ or CD8+ T cells sorted from blood, taken in a trial of the OX40 agonist ivuxolimab. CDR3 in amino acids: CASRPGLGPEAFF. In DNA, the CDR3 is TGTGCCAGCAGACCCGGGTTGGGTCCTGAAGCTTTCTTT.